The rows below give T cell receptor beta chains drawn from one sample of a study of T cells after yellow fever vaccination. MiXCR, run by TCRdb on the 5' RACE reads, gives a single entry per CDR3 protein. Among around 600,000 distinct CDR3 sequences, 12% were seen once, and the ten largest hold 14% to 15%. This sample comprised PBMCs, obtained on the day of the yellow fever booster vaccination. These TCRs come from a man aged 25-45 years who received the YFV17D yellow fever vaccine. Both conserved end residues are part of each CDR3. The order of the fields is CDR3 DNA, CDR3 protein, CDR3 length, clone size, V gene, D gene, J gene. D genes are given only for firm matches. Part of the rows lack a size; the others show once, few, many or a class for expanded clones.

TGTGCCAGCTCACCCACCCCGGGAGTCAATAATAATGAGCAGTTCTTC CASSPTPGVNNNEQFF 16 few TRBV18 . TRBJ2-1
TGTGCCAGCGGGGACCCCACAGATACGCAGTATTTT CASGDPTDTQYF 12 . TRBV27 . TRBJ2-3
TGTGCCATGGGCCGCCGGCTGGGACAGAACACTGAAGCTTTCTTT CAMGRRLGQNTEAFF 15 . TRBV5-2 . TRBJ1-1
TGTGCCAGCACCCAAGGTTTAGATACGCAGTATTTT CASTQGLDTQYF 12 many TRBV7-9 . TRBJ2-3
TGCGCCAGCAGCCAAGATCAATCGAGTTTTGGGGGGAGGGCCGGGTACGAGCAGTACTTC CASSQDQSSFGGRAGYEQYF 20 many TRBV4-3 TRBD2 TRBJ2-7
TGTGCCAGCAGCCCTTATCCGCGGGAGGGCGAAGAGACCCAGTACTTC CASSPYPREGEETQYF 16 few TRBV7-2 TRBD2 TRBJ2-5
TGTGCCAGCAGCTTCTCCGGGAGCTCGCTTCGGGATGAGCAGTTCTTC CASSFSGSSLRDEQFF 16 . TRBV5-6 . TRBJ2-1
TGTGCCAGCAGACCTCTAGCTCGATGGGAGCAGTACTTC CASRPLARWEQYF 13 . TRBV2 . TRBJ2-7
TGTGCCAGCAGTCCTTCTCCACCCGCCAGGGAGCAGTTCTTC CASSPSPPAREQFF 14 . TRBV28 . TRBJ2-1
TGTGCCAGCAGAAGCTCAGGGGGCTCAGAGACCCAGTACTTC CASRSSGGSETQYF 14 few TRBV12-3/TRBV12-4 TRBD1 TRBJ2-5
TGTGCCAGCAGTTACCTCCACGGGGCTGAAACTGAAGCTTTCTTT CASSYLHGAETEAFF 15 . TRBV6-5 . TRBJ1-1
TGCGCCAGCAGCCAAGGTTCAGGCAATGAGCAGTTCTTC CASSQGSGNEQFF 13 many TRBV4-3 . TRBJ2-1
TGTGCCAGCAGCCCTTATGGACAGCATGACGATACCTCTGGGGCCAACGTCCTGACTTTC CASSPYGQHDDTSGANVLTF 20 few TRBV5-6 . TRBJ2-6